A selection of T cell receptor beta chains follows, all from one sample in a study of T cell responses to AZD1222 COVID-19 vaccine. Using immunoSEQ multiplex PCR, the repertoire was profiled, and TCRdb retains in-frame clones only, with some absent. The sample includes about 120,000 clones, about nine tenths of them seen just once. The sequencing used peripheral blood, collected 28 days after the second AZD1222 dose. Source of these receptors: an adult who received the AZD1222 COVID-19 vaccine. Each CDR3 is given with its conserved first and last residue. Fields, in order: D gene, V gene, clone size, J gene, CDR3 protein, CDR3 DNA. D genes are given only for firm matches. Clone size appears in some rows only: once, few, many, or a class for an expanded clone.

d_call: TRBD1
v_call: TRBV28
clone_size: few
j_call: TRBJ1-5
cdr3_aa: CASSLGQAHQPQHF
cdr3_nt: TGTGCCAGCAGTTTAGGACAGGCCCATCAGCCCCAGCATTTT

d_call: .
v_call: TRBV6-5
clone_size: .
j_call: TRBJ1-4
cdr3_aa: CASSAVANEKLFF
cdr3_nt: TGTGCCAGCAGCGCGGTGGCTAATGAAAAACTGTTTTTT

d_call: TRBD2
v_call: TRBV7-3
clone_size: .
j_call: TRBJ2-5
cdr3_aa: CASSSTSGGETQYF
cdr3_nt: TGTGCCAGCAGCTCGACTAGCGGGGGAGAGACCCAGTACTTC

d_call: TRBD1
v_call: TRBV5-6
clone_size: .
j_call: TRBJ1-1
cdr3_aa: CASSYNRGDTEAFF
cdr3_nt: TGTGCCAGCAGCTACAACAGGGGGGACACTGAAGCTTTCTTT

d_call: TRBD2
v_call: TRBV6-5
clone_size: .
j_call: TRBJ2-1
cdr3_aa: CASPSRAGSYNEQFF
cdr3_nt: TGTGCCAGTCCCTCAAGAGCGGGGAGCTACAATGAGCAGTTCTTC

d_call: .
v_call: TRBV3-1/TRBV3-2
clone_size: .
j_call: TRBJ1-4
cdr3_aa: CASSQGGVDNEKLFF
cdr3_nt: TGTGCCAGCAGCCAAGGAGGGGTAGATAATGAAAAACTGTTTTTT

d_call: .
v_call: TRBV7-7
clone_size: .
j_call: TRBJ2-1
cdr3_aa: CASSSDSYNEQFF
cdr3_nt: TGTGCCAGCAGCTCGGACAGTTACAATGAGCAGTTCTTC

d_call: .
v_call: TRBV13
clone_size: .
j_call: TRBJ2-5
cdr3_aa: CASSSRGPRAETQYF
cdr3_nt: TGTGCCAGCAGCTCGAGGGGCCCTAGGGCAGAGACCCAGTACTTC

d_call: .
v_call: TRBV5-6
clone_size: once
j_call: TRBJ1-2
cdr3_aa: CASSLGWGLGGYTF
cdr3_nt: TGTGCCAGCAGCTTGGGGTGGGGACTAGGCGGCTACACCTTC

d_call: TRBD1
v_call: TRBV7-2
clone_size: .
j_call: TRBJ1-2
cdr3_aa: CASSLAGQSGYGYTF
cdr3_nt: TGTGCCAGCAGCTTAGCGGGACAGTCTGGCTATGGCTACACCTTC

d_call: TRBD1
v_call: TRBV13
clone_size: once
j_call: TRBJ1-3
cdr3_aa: CASSLDRAHSGNTIYF
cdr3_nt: TGTGCCAGCAGCTTGGACAGGGCCCACTCTGGAAACACCATATATTTT

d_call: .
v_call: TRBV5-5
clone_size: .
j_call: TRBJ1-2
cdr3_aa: CASSRTGDFGYTF
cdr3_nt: TGTGCCAGCAGCAGGACCGGTGATTTTGGCTACACCTTC

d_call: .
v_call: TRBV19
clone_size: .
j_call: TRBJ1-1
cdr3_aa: CASTKPPRTEAFF
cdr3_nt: TGTGCCAGTACTAAACCCCCCCGGACTGAAGCTTTCTTT

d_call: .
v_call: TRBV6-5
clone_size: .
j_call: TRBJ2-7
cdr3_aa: CASRLTGTRPAEQYF
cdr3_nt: TGTGCCAGCAGGCTCACCGGGACGCGGCCGGCCGAGCAGTACTTC

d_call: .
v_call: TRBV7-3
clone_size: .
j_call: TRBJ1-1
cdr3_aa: CASSLTGGVYTEAFF
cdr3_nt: TGTGCCAGCAGCTTAACTGGTGGGGTCTACACTGAAGCTTTCTTT

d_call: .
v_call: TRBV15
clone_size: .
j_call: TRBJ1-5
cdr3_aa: CATSRDIQVNQPQHF
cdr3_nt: TGTGCCACCAGCAGAGATATTCAGGTTAATCAGCCCCAGCATTTT

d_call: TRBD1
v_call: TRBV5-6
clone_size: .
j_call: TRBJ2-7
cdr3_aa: CASSGQAYEQYF
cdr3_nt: TGTGCCAGCAGCGGACAGGCCTACGAGCAGTACTTC

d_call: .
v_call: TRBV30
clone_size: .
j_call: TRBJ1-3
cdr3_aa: CACSAGTGNTIYF
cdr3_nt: TGTGCCTGCTCAGCCGGGACTGGAAACACCATATATTTT

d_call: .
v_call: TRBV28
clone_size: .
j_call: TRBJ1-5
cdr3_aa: CASRGSPGNQPQHF
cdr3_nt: TGTGCCAGCAGGGGGAGCCCGGGCAATCAGCCCCAGCATTTT